This T cell receptor beta chain was observed in a study of technical replicates of blood from several donors (dated by TCRdb to 2017 to 2019). As regards this clone: The antigen it binds to is not known. An end of the junction does not agree with germline; a read error may underlie this.

Library creation used the immunoSEQ multiplex PCR assay. In TCRdb, the immuneACCESS table is reduced to in-frame sequences with V and J assigned. These tables do not hold every clone; where another copy was compared, an unresolved V gene accounts for under half, and the others remain unexplained. A total of over 55,000 clones appear in this sample, approximately 83% of them only once. Around 5.5% of the sample lies in the top ten. This clonotype was obtained from a human donor in good health. Some clones in this sample may be carry-over from other donors' samples. Sample: PBMCs.

The nucleotides read TGTGCCAGCAGGACACAATCTCTTGGGGGCCTCGATTTT. This encodes CASRTQSLGGLDF. The V gene is TRBV28 and the J gene is TRBJ1-3; the best D guess is TRBD1, with 6 bases matching. CDR1 and CDR2, per the germline V gene, are MDHEN and SYDVKM. Including cysteine and phenylalanine, the CDR3 has 13 amino acids. This entry keeps only the CDR3 DNA: 39 bases, framed from base 1.